This T cell receptor (beta chain) was captured in a study of PD-1 blockade in classical Hodgkin lymphoma. On the study more broadly: On a schedule of every 2 weeks, patients received nivolumab 3 mg/kg intravenously. Study-level points and caveats: Complete responders' baseline diversity resembled that of newly diagnosed patients.

A note on this clone: Its antigen is as yet unknown.

Every patient was affected by relapse after autologous stem cell transplantation, while exposure to brentuximab vedotin was not uniform. The table came from immunoSEQ multiplex PCR; TCRdb's copy has only in-frame clones and leaves some out. The sample shows under 40,000 clones, just over 75% of them seen only once. The CDR3 is 15 residues long. In germline, CDR1 is SNHLY, CDR2 FYNNEI. The V gene end was trimmed by 2 bases and the J gene end by 0 bases; junction bases not matched to a gene: 1. The chain has TRBV2 and TRBJ1-2, with TRBD1 identical over 9 bases. The source of this sequence is a human donor with classical Hodgkin lymphoma. Sequenced material: peripheral blood mononuclear cells (PBMCs), taken before the second cycle of nivolumab. The DNA of the CDR3 is TGTGCCAGCAGTGAAAGACAGGGGGCTAACTATGGCTACACCTTC. It codes for CASSERQGANYGYTF.